This TCR beta chain emerged from a study of early T cells in non-severe SARS-CoV-2 infection. CDR3 length equals 12 residues. The V and J ends lost 2 bases and 11 bases respectively, with 12 bases between them. Germline V CDR1 and CDR2: SEHNR, FQNEAQ (reference sequence). In this sample, this clonotype turned up a few times. Via MiXCR, TCRdb re-called the 5' RACE reads, giving one row per CDR3 protein. Altogether roughly 72,000 distinct CDR3 sequences are present, roughly an eighth being singletons, with the ten largest covering 2.7%. The V gene is TRBV7-9, the J gene TRBJ1-1; D is unclear. The source is an adult who was a healthcare worker with PCR-confirmed SARS-CoV-2 infection or an uninfected control (not recorded which). Sequencing used whole blood, obtained at baseline. The DNA of the CDR3 is TGTGCCAGCAGCTTAAGGCCAGTTGAGGCTTTCTTT. As protein: CASSLRPVEAFF. Full variable domain (rest looked up from reference TRBV7-9 and TRBJ1-1): DTGVSQNPRHKITKRGQNVTFRCDPISEHNRLYWYRQTLGQGPEFLTYFQNEAQLEKSRLLSDRFSAERPKGSFSTLEIQRTEQGDSAMYLCASSLRPVEAFFGQGTRLTVV.